These T cell receptor beta chains were read from a single sample in a study of cytomegalovirus exposure and HLA in healthy donors. Sequencing was performed with immunoSEQ multiplex PCR; in TCRdb, only in-frame clones are kept and a portion is missing. The data show approximately 160,000 clones, 65% to 85% seen once. Sequencing was carried out using PBMCs. The receptors here all came from a woman aged 45-60 years in good health and CMV-seropositive. Both conserved end residues are part of each CDR3. Each record gives: D gene, J gene, V gene, clone size, CDR3 DNA, CDR3 protein. The D gene is left open where the match is weak. Clone size is shown for a subset of rows, as once, few, many or a class of expanded clone.

D: -; J: TRBJ1-5; V: TRBV5-5; size: -; DNA: TGTGCCAGCAGCGTCACAGGGTCGGAACAGCCCCAGCATTTT; CDR3: CASSVTGSEQPQHF
D: -; J: TRBJ2-7; V: TRBV6-1; size: -; DNA: TGTGCCAGCTTGCTGGGGCAGGGCAGTAACGAGCAGTACTTC; CDR3: CASLLGQGSNEQYF
D: TRBD2; J: TRBJ2-7; V: TRBV5-5; size: -; DNA: TGTGCCAGCAGCACGTATAGCGGGGGGACCTACGAGCAGTACTTC; CDR3: CASSTYSGGTYEQYF
D: -; J: TRBJ1-4; V: TRBV5-1; size: -; DNA: TGCGCCAGCAGCCTGAATGGGGTGGGGGGTGAAAAACTGTTTTTT; CDR3: CASSLNGVGGEKLFF
D: -; J: TRBJ1-5; V: TRBV19; size: -; DNA: TGTGCCAGTAGTATATCAGGGCATGGGGCCGGGCCCCAGCATTTT; CDR3: CASSISGHGAGPQHF
D: -; J: TRBJ1-2; V: TRBV15; size: -; DNA: TGTGCCACCAGCAGAGATCAAATCTATGGCTACACCTTC; CDR3: CATSRDQIYGYTF
D: TRBD2; J: TRBJ2-3; V: TRBV5-4; size: -; DNA: TGTGCCAGCAGCCATAGCGGGGCCACAGATACGCAGTATTTT; CDR3: CASSHSGATDTQYF
D: TRBD1; J: TRBJ1-4; V: TRBV10-3; size: -; DNA: TGTGCCATCAGGTCCGGGACAGGGGAGGAAAAACTGTTTTTT; CDR3: CAIRSGTGEEKLFF
D: -; J: TRBJ1-5; V: TRBV2; size: -; DNA: TGTGCCAGCAGTGGACCACAGGTGAGCAATCAGCCCCAGCATTTT; CDR3: CASSGPQVSNQPQHF
D: -; J: TRBJ2-1; V: TRBV7-2; size: -; DNA: TGTGCCAGCAGCTCTGGGGCTTCCTCCTACAATGAGCAGTTCTTC; CDR3: CASSSGASSYNEQFF
D: TRBD2; J: TRBJ2-5; V: TRBV25-1; size: few; DNA: TGTGCCAGCAGCGCCGGGACTAACATGGGGGAGACCCAGTACTTC; CDR3: CASSAGTNMGETQYF
D: -; J: TRBJ1-1; V: TRBV5-4; size: -; DNA: TGTGCCAGCAGCTTGGGGCAGCTGGGGAGGGACACTGAAGCTTTCTTT; CDR3: CASSLGQLGRDTEAFF
D: -; J: TRBJ1-5; V: TRBV6-5; size: -; DNA: TGTGCCAGCAGAAACCCCCTGGACAGTGAACAGCCCCAGCATTTT; CDR3: CASRNPLDSEQPQHF
D: -; J: TRBJ1-2; V: TRBV6-5; size: -; DNA: TGTGCCAGCAGTATGACAGGAGAATATGGCTACACCTTC; CDR3: CASSMTGEYGYTF
D: TRBD2; J: TRBJ2-1; V: TRBV2; size: -; DNA: TGTGCCAGCAAGACCTTAGCGGGGAGCTCCTACAATGAGCAGTTCTTC; CDR3: CASKTLAGSSYNEQFF
D: -; J: TRBJ1-1; V: TRBV27; size: -; DNA: TGTGCCAGCAGTTTGCTTAGGGGGGGCACTGAAGCTTTCTTT; CDR3: CASSLLRGGTEAFF
D: TRBD1; J: TRBJ2-3; V: TRBV10-3; size: once; DNA: TGTGCCACCGGGGGGACAGGGGGGACGGATACGCAGTATTTT; CDR3: CATGGTGGTDTQYF
D: -; J: TRBJ2-4; V: TRBV30; size: -; DNA: TGTGCCTGGAGTACTGAAGAAGTGATAGCCAAAAACATTCAGTACTTC; CDR3: CAWSTEEVIAKNIQYF
D: TRBD1; J: TRBJ2-5; V: TRBV7-6; size: once; DNA: TGTGCCAGCAGCGCGGACAGGGGGGAGACCCAGTACTTC; CDR3: CASSADRGETQYF
D: TRBD1; J: TRBJ1-6; V: TRBV25-1; size: few; DNA: TGTGCCAGCAGTGAACCGGGACAGGGCAATTCACCCCTCCACTTT; CDR3: CASSEPGQGNSPLHF